This TCR beta chain was obtained from a study of T cells in Graves' hyperthyroidism and ophthalmopathy. This clonotype occurred many times. The investigators amplified TCR beta CDR3 regions from RNA transcripts. HTBI primers were used for first-round RT-PCR of the TCR CDR3. Using its own MiXCR run on the multiplex PCR reads, TCRdb lists one record per CDR3 protein. The sample holds approximately 700,000 distinct CDR3 sequences, 16% seen once. The CDR3 contains 14 residues. V was pared by 3 bases and J by 1 base, with 9 bases between. In germline, CDR1 is SGHVS, CDR2 FNYEAQ. Hyperthyroidism was newly diagnosed in patients aged 18 to 65 (duration under 2 months).

The chain is built from TRBV7-6 and TRBJ1-1; the D gene is possibly TRBD1 (5 bases). Sequenced: blood. This receptor was identified in a man between 18 and 35 years old with Graves' hyperthyroidism. This CDR3 reads CASSFGDENTEAFF. The DNA of the CDR3 is TGTGCCAGCAGCTTCGGGGACGAGAACACTGAAGCTTTCTTT.